These 28 T cell receptor beta chains were all obtained from the same sample, sequenced in a study of T cells in Graves' hyperthyroidism and ophthalmopathy. Amplification yielded TCR beta CDR3 regions, with RNA transcripts as the source. The study used the HTBI primer set for a first-round RT-PCR of the TCR CDR3. TCRdb re-called the multiplex PCR reads with MiXCR, one entry per CDR3 protein. Of some 370,000 distinct CDR3 sequences listed, approximately 18% are singletons. Sequenced: blood. The receptors originated from a woman aged 25-40 years with Graves' hyperthyroidism that later progressed to Graves' ophthalmopathy.

This clonotype was seen many times. The chain links TRBV5-1 to TRBJ2-7, with D possibly being TRBD2 (6 bases). Germline V CDR1 and CDR2: SGHRS, YFSETQ. CDR3 size: 16 residues. Deletions cut 1 base from V and 0 bases from J, with 14 bases between. This CDR3 reads CASSLSPGDLSYEQYF. In DNA form, the CDR3 reads TGCGCCAGCAGCTTGTCTCCGGGAGATCTCTCCTACGAGCAGTACTTC.

The chain links TRBV7-2 to TRBJ2-1; 12 bases agree with TRBD2. The J segment lost 8 bases and the V segment lost 4 bases, leaving 6 bases of the junction unmatched. The CDR3 is 15 residues long. Germline-derived CDR1 and CDR2 are SGHTA and FQGNSA. CDR3 sequence (DNA): TGTGCCAGCAGCTCCACTAGCGGGAGGTTCGATGAGCAGTTCTTC. It yields the protein CASSSTSGRFDEQFF.

The table lists this clonotype with many counts. The chain combines TRBV6-1 with TRBJ2-2; 8 positions agree with TRBD2. The germline CDR1 and CDR2 sequences are MNHNS and SASEGT. The CDR3 has 17 amino acids. V lost 0 bases to trimming and J lost 5 bases; unmatched junction nucleotides: 8. CDR3 protein: CASSEALGGARTGELFF. The DNA of the CDR3 is TGTGCCAGCAGTGAAGCACTCGGGGGGGCGAGAACCGGGGAGCTGTTTTTT.

This clonotype was counted ten times or more. This chain links TRBV19 with TRBJ2-1, with TRBD2 matching 8 bases. The CDR3 length is 13 residues. Germline V lookup: CDR1 LNHDA, CDR2 SQIVND (reference sequence). The junction had 6 bases not matched to a gene; V was cut back by 9 bases and J by 5 bases. The CDR3 bases are TGTGCCAGCAGAGGACTAGCAGACAATGAGCAGTTCTTC. This sequence encodes CASRGLADNEQFF.

In regard to this clonotype: A read error is possible here, since a much larger clone lies one base away. The gene calls are TRBV20-1 and TRBJ1-6, with 9 bases that match TRBD1. The CDR3 spans 15 residues. V dropped 8 bases and J dropped 6; count of bases not matched to a gene: 11. Germline values: CDR1 DFQATT, CDR2 SNEGSKA (reference sequence). In DNA form, the CDR3 reads TGCAGTCCTACCCTCCTACAGGGGGCTAATTCACCCCTCCACTTT. Translation: CSPTLLQGANSPLHF.

This clonotype was counted at least ten times. The CDR3 region has the DNA TGTGCCAGCAGTTTACAGGGAATCAACTACGAGCAGTACTTC. Its translation: CASSLQGINYEQYF. The chain carries TRBV28 and TRBJ2-7; weak D call: TRBD1 (5 bases). From germline, CDR1 is MDHEN and CDR2 SYDVKM. The CDR3 covers 14 residues. Trimming shortened V by 2 bases and J by 3 bases, and 11 bases separated the two germline ends.

This clonotype occurred once. The chain combines TRBV27 with TRBJ2-7, with D maybe TRBD1 (7 bases). V lost 8 bases, J lost 2 bases, and 19 bases lay in between. This CDR3 is 15 amino acids long. CDR1 is MNHEY, CDR2 SMNVEV, per germline (reference sequence). The CDR3 region has the DNA TGTGCCAGCCGTAAGGAGGGGGCCCTCGCCTACGAGCAGTACTTC. It codes for CASRKEGALAYEQYF.

This clonotype was seen ten or more times. This chain connects TRBV20-1 to TRBJ2-7; a weak D match, TRBD1 (5 bases). V was trimmed by 1 base and J by 3 bases, leaving 10 bases between them. CDR3 size: 13 residues. CDR1 DFQATT and CDR2 SNEGSKA come from the germline V gene (reference sequence). CDR3 sequence (DNA): TGCAGTGCTAGAGGGACAACAAGCTACGAGCAGTACTTC. Amino acid sequence: CSARGTTSYEQYF.

This clonotype has at least ten counts. The chain is built from TRBV20-1 and TRBJ2-3, with D perhaps given as TRBD1 or TRBD2 (6 bases each). The CDR3 totals 13 residues. V dropped 3 bases and J dropped 5 bases, with 12 bases sitting between them. Germline V lookup: CDR1 DFQATT, CDR2 SNEGSKA (reference sequence). Here the CDR3 reads CSASGGPRDTQYF. CDR3 DNA sequence: TGCAGTGCTAGCGGGGGCCCCCGAGATACGCAGTATTTT.

This rearrangement joins TRBV7-9 to TRBJ2-1; D gene uncertain. Germline values: CDR1 SEHNR, CDR2 FQNEAQ (reference sequence). V lost 1 base to trimming and J lost 3 bases, with 16 bases between them. This CDR3 is 17 amino acids long. As DNA, the CDR3 is TGTGCCAGCAGCTTAGGGGTAGGTAGTCCCCGCTACAATGAGCAGTTCTTC. Its protein product is CASSLGVGSPRYNEQFF.

This clonotype was observed at least ten times. The gene calls are TRBV28 and TRBJ2-7; 12 bases are a match to TRBD1. Germline V CDR1 and CDR2: MDHEN, SYDVKM. The CDR3 covers 16 residues. The V gene end was trimmed by 5 bases and the J gene end by 5 bases; junction bases not matched to a gene: 10. This CDR3 reads CASSPALGTGGDEQYF. The CDR3 DNA reads TGTGCCAGCAGTCCGGCCTTGGGGACAGGGGGCGACGAGCAGTACTTC.

This clonotype appeared many times. The chain employs TRBV18 and TRBJ2-7; 7 bases align to TRBD1. This CDR3 has 13 amino acids. The trim removed 5 bases at V and 0 bases at J, leaving 1 base unmatched. Looked up from germline, CDR1 is KGHSH and CDR2 is LQKENI. The CDR3 spells CASSGQASYEQYF. DNA of the CDR3: TGTGCCAGCTCAGGACAGGCCTCCTACGAGCAGTACTTC.

This clonotype was detected a few times. This sequence joins TRBV5-1 and TRBJ2-7, with 7 bases matching TRBD2. The CDR3 runs to 15 residues. With V trimmed by 2 bases and J by 3 bases, 8 bases remained unmatched. Germline V gives CDR1 SGHRS, CDR2 YFSETQ. The CDR3 DNA reads TGCGCCAGCAGCTTTCTCCCGGGGGGAATCTACGAGCAGTACTTC. It is translated as CASSFLPGGIYEQYF.

This clonotype was counted between two and nine times. Being one base from a much bigger clone, this may be a read error. The chain carries TRBV12-3 or TRBV12-4 and TRBJ1-1; D is unresolved. Trimming stripped 8 bases from V and 1 base from J, with 11 bases between. The CDR3 runs to 13 residues. The CDR3 reads CASSRLANTEAFF. CDR3 sequence (DNA): TGTGCCAGCTCACGCTTGGCGAACACTGAAGCTTTCTTT.

J is TRBJ2-5 and V is TRBV28; 9 positions match TRBD1. Unmatched junction bases numbered 7, after V lost 4 bases and J lost 4 bases. Germline loops: CDR1 MDHEN, CDR2 SYDVKM. This CDR3 contains 15 residues. The CDR3 nucleotides are TGTGCCAGCAGTTCAACAGGGGGCCATAGAGAGACCCAGTACTTC. This sequence encodes CASSSTGGHRETQYF.

This clonotype was found many times. The CDR3 bases are TGTGCCAGCAGTCGGACAGGGGCTAGCAATCAGCCCCAGCATTTT. This sequence encodes CASSRTGASNQPQHF. The gene calls are TRBV12-3 or TRBV12-4 and TRBJ1-5, with 9 bases fitting TRBD1. This CDR3 is 15 amino acids long. After removal of 5 bases from V and 0 bases from J, the junction contained 2 bases not matched to a gene.

The chain links TRBV6-1 to TRBJ1-1; 7 bases are shared with TRBD1. This CDR3 has 15 residues. The germline V gene has CDR1 MNHNS and CDR2 SASEGT. After removal of 7 bases from V and 4 bases from J, the junction contained 12 bases not matched to a gene. CDR3 sequence reads: CASTRGYRITTEAFF. In nucleotides, the CDR3 is TGTGCCAGCACCAGGGGGTACAGGATAACCACTGAAGCTTTCTTT.

V usage is TRBV10-3 and J usage is TRBJ1-5, with unresolved D. The germline V gene has CDR1 ENHRY and CDR2 SYGVKD. The V gene lost 3 bases and the J gene lost 0 bases, with 9 bases spanning the gap. The CDR3 is made up of 15 amino acids. Here the CDR3 DNA reads TGTGCCATCAGTGATCGAGGTCTTAGCAATCAGCCCCAGCATTTT. It yields the protein CAISDRGLSNQPQHF.

The chain links TRBV20-1 to TRBJ2-1; 9 bases are a match to TRBD2. Trimming cost V 0 bases and J 4 bases; bases outside gene matches: 4. Germline values: CDR1 DFQATT, CDR2 SNEGSKA (reference sequence). There are 15 residues in the CDR3. The CDR3 loop is CSARDIAGVYNEQFF. The CDR3 DNA is TGCAGTGCTAGAGATATAGCGGGAGTGTACAATGAGCAGTTCTTC.

In this sample, this clonotype turned up a few times. The V gene is TRBV7-9, the J gene TRBJ1-5; 7 bases match TRBD1. The V segment lost 5 bases and the J segment 4 bases; nucleotides outside the gene matches: 5. This CDR3 comprises 14 residues. Germline V gene data show CDR1 as SEHNR and CDR2 as FQNEAQ (reference sequence). This CDR3 is CASSREGANQPQHF. CDR3 nucleotides: TGTGCCAGCAGCCGAGAGGGGGCGAATCAGCCCCAGCATTTT.

This clonotype has only a few counts. The rearrangement uses TRBV29-1 and TRBJ2-7; a weak D match, TRBD2 (6 bases). CDR1 is SQVTM, CDR2 ANQGSEA, per germline. The CDR3 is made up of 12 amino acids. Trimming took 6 bases from V and 5 from J, leaving 14 bases between them. In DNA, the CDR3 is TGCAGCGTCCTTGGGACTTTCGACGAGCAGTACTTC. It yields the protein CSVLGTFDEQYF.

The chain recombines TRBV12-3 or TRBV12-4 with TRBJ1-6, with 7 nucleotides matching TRBD1. The length of the CDR3 is 15 residues. V was clipped by 6 bases and J by 9 bases; unmatched bases: 11. This CDR3 is CASSLGSGGGSPLHF. CDR3 nucleotide sequence: TGTGCCAGCAGCCTAGGTTCAGGGGGGGGTTCACCCCTCCACTTT.

This clonotype was seen repeatedly, ten times or more. The rearrangement links TRBV12-3 or TRBV12-4 to TRBJ2-7, with TRBD1 matching over 8 bases. V trimming: 6 bases; J trimming: 3 bases; junction bases outside the gene matches: 10. This CDR3 has 15 residues. CDR3 sequence reads: CASSIRQGLIYEQYF. CDR3 DNA sequence: TGTGCCAGCAGCATAAGACAGGGGTTAATCTACGAGCAGTACTTC.

This clonotype was observed a handful of times. The V gene is TRBV5-4, the J gene TRBJ2-3; 9 bases align to TRBD2. With V trimmed by 0 bases and J by 5 bases, 7 bases remained unmatched. The CDR3 is made up of 16 amino acids. From germline, CDR1 is SGHNT and CDR2 YYREEE (reference sequence). The CDR3 DNA is TGTGCCAGCAGCTTGGGGTTAGCGGGAGTGGTAGATACGCAGTATTTT. Translating it yields CASSLGLAGVVDTQYF. Complete variable domain (other parts from reference TRBV5-4 and TRBJ2-3): ETGVTQSPTHLIKTRGQQVTLRCSSQSGHNTVSWYQQALGQGPQFIFQYYREEENGRGNFPPRFSGLQFPNYSSELNVNALELDDSALYLCASSLGLAGVVDTQYFGPGTRLTVL.

In its sample, this clonotype was seen a few times. The gene calls are TRBV28 and TRBJ1-3; 9 positions agree with TRBD1. The germline V gene has CDR1 MDHEN and CDR2 SYDVKM. This CDR3 contains 20 residues. Unmatched junction bases numbered 16, after V lost 4 bases and J lost 0 bases. The CDR3 here is CASSSTGTGITTSSGNTIYF. The CDR3 DNA reads as TGTGCCAGCAGTTCAACCGGGACAGGGATAACTACAAGCTCTGGAAACACCATATATTTT.

In its sample, this clonotype was seen many times. The chain joins TRBV20-1 to TRBJ2-4; 8 bases line up with TRBD2. Unmatched junction bases numbered 5, after V lost 3 bases and J lost 10 bases. Germline V lookup: CDR1 DFQATT, CDR2 SNEGSKA (reference sequence). CDR3 length: 12 amino acids. CDR3: CSARASGSIQYF. The CDR3 DNA follows: TGCAGTGCTAGGGCTAGCGGGTCTATTCAGTACTTC.

This clonotype was seen many times. This chain joins TRBV9 and TRBJ1-1; possibly TRBD1 for D (5 bases). V lost 4 bases, J lost 9 bases, and 16 bases lay in between. The length of the CDR3 is 13 residues. From germline, CDR1 is SGDLS and CDR2 YYNGEE. CDR3 coding DNA: TGTGCCAGCAGCCGATGGGCCGGGACCCAAGCTTTCTTT. Translated: CASSRWAGTQAFF. The complete variable domain, with remaining parts taken from reference TRBV9 and TRBJ1-1, reads DSGVTQTPKHLITATGQRVTLRCSPRSGDLSVYWYQQSLDQGLQFLIQYYNGEERAKGNILERFSAQQFPDLHSELNLSSLELGDSALYFCASSRWAGTQAFFGQGTRLTVV.

This clonotype was detected a few times. This rearrangement joins TRBV4-2 to TRBJ2-1; a weak D match, TRBD2 (5 bases). Germline CDR1 LGHNA, CDR2 YNFKEQ. V lost 0 bases and J 8 bases, leaving 20 bases between the germline ends. This CDR3 comprises 17 residues. The CDR3 DNA is TGTGCCAGCAGCCAAGAGAGTGGCGGGCCCTCGCTAGATGAGCAGTTCTTC. Residues: CASSQESGGPSLDEQFF.